The 20 T cell receptor beta chains below were found in one sample sequenced in a study of identical twins. TCRdb re-called the 5' RACE reads with MiXCR, one entry per CDR3 protein. The sample yields more than 200,000 distinct CDR3 sequences, approximately 9% seen once. Material for sequencing was memory (CD45RO+) T cells sorted from blood. These receptors came from a woman younger than 30 in good health.

This clonotype has just a few counts. CDR3 nucleotide sequence: TGCGCCAGCAGCTTTAGAGAGCCGGGACAGGGCTACGAGCAGTACTTC. Amino acids: CASSFREPGQGYEQYF. The chain uses TRBV5-1 and TRBJ2-7; 9 nucleotides align to TRBD1. Per germline, CDR1 SGHRS and CDR2 YFSETQ. Trimming took 2 bases from V and 3 from J; bases not matched to a gene: 9. This CDR3 comprises 16 residues.

This clonotype was picked up a small number of times. V is TRBV7-9 and J is TRBJ1-1; D might be TRBD1 (5 bases). The CDR3 loop spans 13 amino acids. Germline V gives CDR1 SEHNR, CDR2 FQNEAQ (reference sequence). V shed 8 bases and J shed 5 bases, with 15 bases lying between them. CDR3 amino acids: CASAQGSDTEAFF. CDR3 nucleotide sequence: TGTGCCAGCGCCCAGGGTAGTGATACTGAAGCTTTCTTT.

The J gene is TRBJ2-1, the V gene TRBV7-8, with D perhaps matching TRBD2 (5 bases). The germline V and J ends were trimmed by 5 bases and 11 bases, with 16 bases remaining between them. The V gene's germline CDR1 is SGHVS and CDR2 FQNEAQ. The CDR3 sequence is 13 residues long. The CDR3 nucleotides are TGTGCCAGCAGCCTAGTTGAGGGTCGTAAGCAGTTCTTC. Translated: CASSLVEGRKQFF.

This sequence joins TRBV24-1 and TRBJ2-3; 9 bases align to TRBD1. The CDR3 extends over 17 amino acids. Trimming removed 3 bases from V and 3 bases from J; junction bases left unmatched: 9. From germline, CDR1 is KGHDR and CDR2 SFDVKD. CDR3 coding DNA: TGTGCCACCAGTGATCGACCGGGACAGGGTCGGACAGATACGCAGTATTTT. Protein sequence: CATSDRPGQGRTDTQYF.

The chain uses TRBV7-7 and TRBJ2-5, with D tentatively TRBD1 (6 bases). The germline V gene has CDR1 SSHAT and CDR2 FNYEAQ (reference sequence). The length of the CDR3 is 14 residues. V dropped 5 bases and J dropped 4 bases, with 14 bases sitting between them. CDR3 DNA sequence: TGTGCCAGCAGCCGTTCAGGGGTCACAGAGACCCAGTACTTC. Its protein product is CASSRSGVTETQYF.

This clonotype has more than one count but fewer than ten. The chain combines TRBV11-2 with TRBJ1-6; a weak D match, TRBD1 (6 bases). Germline lookup yields CDR1 SGHAT and CDR2 FQNNGV. The CDR3 spans 15 residues. V was trimmed by 5 bases and J by 8 bases, leaving 16 bases between them. CDR3: CASSQRGGDYSPLHF. For the CDR3, the DNA is TGTGCCAGCAGCCAACGCGGGGGCGATTATTCACCCCTCCACTTT.

CDR3 in amino acids: CASLPGLAGVLQETQYF. The CDR3 DNA follows: TGTGCCAGCCTCCCGGGACTAGCGGGAGTCCTCCAAGAGACCCAGTACTTC. The chain joins TRBV7-2 to TRBJ2-5; 14 bases line up with TRBD2. Trimming at V came to 8 bases and at J to 1 base, leaving 9 bases not matched to a gene. Germline lookup yields CDR1 SGHTA and CDR2 FQGNSA. The CDR3 is 17 amino acids.

This clonotype has more than one count but fewer than ten. This chain connects TRBV5-6 to TRBJ2-5; TRBD2 aligns across 7 bases. The CDR3 covers 14 residues. V dropped 0 bases and J dropped 4; count of bases not matched to a gene: 3. CDR1 is SGHDT and CDR2 is YYEEEE in the germline V gene. CDR3 residues: CASSLGLAVETQYF. In nucleotides, the CDR3 is TGTGCCAGCAGCTTGGGACTAGCTGTAGAGACCCAGTACTTC.

The V gene is TRBV7-2, the J gene TRBJ2-7, with a tentative D call TRBD2 (5 bases). V shed 3 bases and J shed 2 bases, with 17 bases lying between them. Germline CDR1 SGHTA, CDR2 FQGNSA. There are 16 residues in the CDR3. The CDR3 coding sequence is TGTGCCAGCAGCTTCGCTGCCGCACTAGTGGCCTACGAGCAGTACTTC. Its translation is CASSFAAALVAYEQYF.

The chain recombines TRBV29-1 with TRBJ1-2; TRBD1 is a possible D gene (5 bases). Germline V gives CDR1 SQVTM, CDR2 ANQGSEA. V gave up 4 bases and J gave up 4 bases, with 10 bases separating them. This CDR3 region has 12 residues. For the CDR3, the DNA is TGCAGCGTTGGCTCCGGGGGCTATGGCTACACCTTC. As protein: CSVGSGGYGYTF.

This clonotype came up many times. The rearrangement links TRBV5-1 to TRBJ1-6; D call uncertain. From germline, CDR1 is SGHRS and CDR2 YFSETQ. Trimming removed 4 bases at V and 9 bases at J, with 14 bases between. The CDR3 totals 14 residues. The CDR3 nucleotides read TGCGCCAGCAGCACAGACGGCTTTACTTCACCCCTCCACTTT. Amino acid sequence: CASSTDGFTSPLHF.

The sample holds many counts of this clonotype. CDR3 sequence (DNA): TGCGCCAGCAGCGTACGGTTGAACACTGAAGCTTTCTTT. It yields the protein CASSVRLNTEAFF. The chain couples TRBV5-1 to TRBJ1-1; D remains ambiguous. Trimming cost V 4 bases and J 0 bases, with 7 bases left between them. Germline V CDR1 and CDR2: SGHRS, YFSETQ. There are 13 residues in the CDR3. The full variable domain, in which reference TRBV5-1 and TRBJ1-1 provide the parts outside the CDR3, is KAGVTQTPRYLIKTRGQQVTLSCSPISGHRSVSWYQQTPGQGLQFLFEYFSETQRNKGNFPGRFSGRQFSNSRSEMNVSTLELGDSALYLCASSVRLNTEAFFGQGTRLTVV.

V usage is TRBV7-9 and J usage is TRBJ2-3, with a tentative D call TRBD2 (6 bases). Germline CDR1 is SEHNR and CDR2 is FQNEAQ (reference sequence). V gave up 1 base and J gave up 3 bases, with 11 bases separating them. The CDR3 loop spans 15 amino acids. This CDR3 is CASSLVGGATDTQYF. The CDR3 region has the DNA TGTGCCAGCAGCTTAGTGGGCGGGGCAACAGATACGCAGTATTTT.

This clonotype came up a few times. The chain joins TRBV7-2 to TRBJ2-3; D remains unclear. CDR3 length equals 15 residues. Germline values: CDR1 SGHTA, CDR2 FQGNSA. Trimming removed 5 bases from V and 3 bases from J, with 15 bases in between. In DNA, the CDR3 is TGTGCCAGCAGCCCCATCGACGGCATAACAGATACGCAGTATTTT. Its translation: CASSPIDGITDTQYF.

This clonotype has just a few counts. The J gene is TRBJ2-7, the V gene TRBV5-1, with D possibly being TRBD1 or TRBD2 (5 bases each). The germline gives CDR1 SGHRS, CDR2 YFSETQ. The CDR3 consists of 15 residues. Trimming left V 0 bases short and J 1 base short, with 11 bases between. CDR3 protein: CASSLEGTASYEQYF. The CDR3 region has the DNA TGCGCCAGCAGCTTGGAGGGGACGGCTTCCTACGAGCAGTACTTC.

Concerning this clonotype itself: A much larger clone is a single base away; this may be a read error. This is likely a read error, given that the CDR3 carries no conserved phenylalanine or tryptophan at its end. The rearrangement links TRBV24-1 to TRBJ2-1, with D perhaps assigned TRBD1 or TRBD2 (5 bases each). The germline CDR1 and CDR2 sequences are KGHDR and SFDVKD. The germline V and J ends were trimmed by 6 bases and 2 bases, with 10 bases remaining between them. CDR3 length equals 14 residues. CDR3 loop: CATSRGEPYNEQFL. CDR3 in DNA: TGTGCCACCAGTAGAGGGGAACCCTACAATGAGCAGTTCCTC.

This chain connects TRBV2 to TRBJ2-1, with 13 bases matching TRBD2. The V gene end was trimmed by 4 bases and the J gene end by 2 bases; junction bases not matched to a gene: 11. Germline V gene data show CDR1 as SNHLY and CDR2 as FYNNEI. The CDR3 runs 19 residues. This CDR3 reads CASSAGLAGKSDAYNEQFF. In nucleotides, the CDR3 is TGTGCCAGCAGTGCGGGACTAGCGGGAAAGTCTGATGCCTACAATGAGCAGTTCTTC.

The rearrangement links TRBV5-6 to TRBJ2-2; tentatively, D is TRBD1 (5 bases). CDR1 is SGHDT and CDR2 is YYEEEE in the germline V gene. CDR3 length equals 15 residues. Trimming removed 3 bases at V and 7 bases at J, with 16 bases between. CDR3 sequence: CASSWGSRTDGELFF. The CDR3 nucleotides read TGTGCCAGCAGCTGGGGCTCGAGAACAGACGGGGAGCTGTTTTTT.

The table lists this clonotype with a few counts. The chain has TRBV15 and TRBJ2-5, with D possibly TRBD1 on 5 matching bases. Per the germline V gene, CDR1 is LNHNV and CDR2 is YYDKDF (reference sequence). The CDR3 runs to 12 residues. Deletions cut 3 bases from V and 5 bases from J, with 7 bases between. In nucleotides, the CDR3 is TGTGCCACCAGCAGGGGGCTGGAGACCCAGTACTTC. It codes for CATSRGLETQYF.

In this sample, this clonotype turned up many times. J is TRBJ2-2 and V is TRBV5-1, with 7 bases lining up with TRBD2. This CDR3 spans 16 amino acids. V was pared by 1 base and J by 6 bases, with 9 bases of the junction left unmatched. The germline gives CDR1 SGHRS, CDR2 YFSETQ. CDR3 sequence: CASSLYRGRVPGELFF. CDR3 nucleotides: TGCGCCAGCAGCTTGTACCGCGGGAGAGTCCCCGGGGAGCTGTTTTTT.